These 12 T cell receptor beta chains were all obtained from the same sample, sequenced in a study of T cell responses to AZD1222 COVID-19 vaccine. Sequencing was performed with immunoSEQ multiplex PCR; in TCRdb, only in-frame clones are kept and a portion is missing. This table has about 89,000 clones, around 89% appearing once. Sample: peripheral blood, taken 28 days after the second AZD1222 dose. Receptors were obtained from an adult who received the AZD1222 COVID-19 vaccine.

The genes are TRBV19 and TRBJ2-3; the match to TRBD1 covers 7 bases. This CDR3 spans 16 amino acids. Germline V CDR1 and CDR2: LNHDA, SQIVND (reference sequence). J gave up 3 bases and V 5 bases, and 11 bases lay outside the gene matches. The CDR3 protein is CASSPTTGLKTDTQYF. CDR3 bases: TGTGCCAGTAGTCCCACGACAGGGTTGAAGACAGATACGCAGTATTTT.

V and J are TRBV6-5 and TRBJ1-5; 7 nucleotides align to TRBD1. This CDR3 contains 12 residues. V lost 4 bases, J lost 11 bases, and 5 bases stayed unmatched. The germline CDR1 and CDR2 sequences are MNHEY and SVGAGI. CDR3 DNA sequence: TGTGCCAGCAGTTCTCCCGGGACAGCCCAGCATTTT. Its protein product is CASSSPGTAQHF.

The chain is built from TRBV19 and TRBJ1-2; D is undetermined. The germline CDR1 and CDR2 sequences are LNHDA and SQIVND (reference sequence). V lost 3 bases to trimming and J lost 6 bases, with 11 bases between them. The CDR3 covers 13 residues. The CDR3 loop reads CASSMSGLDGYTF. The CDR3 DNA sequence: TGTGCCAGTAGTATGTCCGGGTTGGATGGCTACACCTTC.

This chain uses TRBV19 with TRBJ2-2, with D perhaps TRBD1 (6 bases). Germline V lookup: CDR1 LNHDA, CDR2 SQIVND (reference sequence). The CDR3 has 15 residues. V was clipped by 10 bases and J by 7 bases, with 22 bases between them. CDR3 sequence reads: CATSLQGLRVGELFF. DNA of the CDR3: TGTGCCACGAGCCTACAGGGTCTAAGGGTCGGGGAGCTGTTTTTT.

The chain is built from TRBV5-1 and TRBJ1-6, with D maybe TRBD1 (6 bases). Trimming left V 4 bases short and J 13 bases short, with 12 bases between. Germline loops: CDR1 SGHRS, CDR2 YFSETQ. The CDR3 loop spans 12 amino acids. CDR3 sequence reads: CASSKGQPPLHF. The CDR3 DNA is TGCGCCAGCAGCAAAGGACAGCCGCCCCTCCACTTT.

The genes are TRBV7-9 and TRBJ2-1; D is perhaps TRBD1 or TRBD2 (5 bases each). Germline V gene lookup returns CDR1 SEHNR and CDR2 FQNEAQ (reference sequence). This CDR3 has 18 residues. Trimming took 1 base from V and 6 from J, leaving 22 bases between them. The CDR3 protein is CASSLGTSGNRLTNEQFF. The CDR3 DNA follows: TGTGCCAGCAGCTTAGGTACCTCCGGGAACAGGCTGACCAATGAGCAGTTCTTC.

V and J are TRBV6-2 or TRBV6-3 and TRBJ2-6; D remains unclear. This CDR3 spans 14 amino acids. Per germline, CDR1 MNHEY and CDR2 SVGEGT. With 2 bases removed from V and 0 bases from J, the gap between germline ends came to 2 bases. The CDR3 nucleotides are TGTGCCAGCAGTTACGACTCTGGGGCCAACGTCCTGACTTTC. Translation gives CASSYDSGANVLTF.

This chain joins TRBV19 and TRBJ1-3; D remains unclear. V lost 6 bases and J 0 bases, leaving 9 bases between the germline ends. The CDR3 consists of 14 residues. Germline assignment: CDR1 LNHDA and CDR2 SQIVND (reference sequence). The CDR3 DNA sequence: TGTGCCAGTAGCGACAATGACTCTGGAAACACCATATATTTT. This gives the protein CASSDNDSGNTIYF.

The gene calls are TRBV23-1 and TRBJ1-5, with D possibly TRBD1 on 5 matching bases. TRBV23-1 is recorded as an ORF, its role being uncertain. The CDR3 runs to 15 residues. Trimming pared 3 bases from V and 4 bases from J, leaving 13 bases between. CDR3 in DNA: TGCGCCAGCAGTCACCCCCGGGGCCAGAATCAGCCCCAGCATTTT. Its protein product is CASSHPRGQNQPQHF.

The chain couples TRBV6-5 to TRBJ2-1; 7 nucleotides match TRBD2. With V trimmed by 5 bases and J by 7 bases, 11 bases remained unmatched. This CDR3 has 15 amino acids. The germline gives CDR1 MNHEY, CDR2 SVGAGI. The CDR3 spells CASSPSRTRGNEQFF. CDR3 bases: TGTGCCAGCAGTCCGTCGAGGACTAGGGGAAATGAGCAGTTCTTC.

V usage is TRBV10-3 and J usage is TRBJ1-5, with D possibly being TRBD1 (6 bases). This CDR3 region has 16 residues. CDR1 ENHRY and CDR2 SYGVKD come from the germline V gene. V lost 5 bases and J 4 bases, leaving 18 bases between the germline ends. For the CDR3, the DNA is TGTGCCATCAGTTCCAACGGGGACAATCAGAATCAGCCCCAGCATTTT. This gives the protein CAISSNGDNQNQPQHF.

This rearrangement joins TRBV9 to TRBJ1-2; 7 bases map to TRBD1. Germline CDR1 is SGDLS and CDR2 is YYNGEE. Trimming took 3 bases from V and 6 from J; bases not matched to a gene: 17. The CDR3 totals 17 residues. This CDR3 is CASSARDSRAGGDGYTF. In DNA form, the CDR3 reads TGTGCCAGCAGCGCCCGGGACAGCCGAGCGGGTGGGGATGGCTACACCTTC.